A selection of T cell receptor beta chains follows, all from one sample in a study of blood T cell repertoires in COVID-19. The protocol was immunoSEQ multiplex PCR, while the TCRdb copy is restricted to in-frame clones and leaves out a portion. This sample has over 250,000 clones, with 88% found just once. The sequenced sample was peripheral blood. The source of these receptors is a man aged 60 to 75 who had recovered from COVID-19. Both conserved end residues are part of each CDR3. The D gene is left open where the match is weak. The size entry is marked missing in some rows and otherwise reads once, few, many or a size class.

CDR3 protein: CSVEDRGQGGIGYTF
CDR3 DNA: TGCAGCGTTGAAGATCGCGGACAGGGGGGGATAGGCTACACCTTC
clone size: NA
D gene: TRBD1
CDR3 length: 15
J gene: TRBJ1-2
V gene: TRBV29-1

CDR3 protein: CASSQDRVGSYNEQFF
CDR3 DNA: TGTGCCAGCAGTCAGGACAGGGTGGGATCCTACAATGAGCAGTTCTTC
clone size: NA
D gene: TRBD1
CDR3 length: 16
J gene: TRBJ2-1
V gene: TRBV6-6

CDR3 protein: CASSPPSPYEQYF
CDR3 DNA: TGCGCCAGCAGCCCGCCGAGTCCCTACGAGCAGTACTTC
clone size: NA
D gene: NA
CDR3 length: 13
J gene: TRBJ2-7
V gene: TRBV5-1

CDR3 protein: CASSLVSGPGKPQYF
CDR3 DNA: TGTGCCAGCAGCTTAGTAAGCGGCCCCGGGAAACCCCAGTACTTC
clone size: NA
D gene: NA
CDR3 length: 15
J gene: TRBJ2-5
V gene: TRBV7-2

CDR3 protein: CSASDRGKSTTNEKLFF
CDR3 DNA: TGCAGTGCTAGTGACAGGGGGAAGAGCACAACTAATGAAAAACTGTTTTTT
clone size: NA
D gene: TRBD1
CDR3 length: 17
J gene: TRBJ1-4
V gene: TRBV20-1

CDR3 protein: CASSPPWSELLGDSPLHF
CDR3 DNA: TGTGCCAGCAGCCCTCCTTGGAGTGAACTCCTAGGCGATTCACCCCTCCACTTT
clone size: NA
D gene: NA
CDR3 length: 18
J gene: TRBJ1-6
V gene: TRBV14

CDR3 protein: CASSLTRSEADTQYF
CDR3 DNA: TGCGCCAGCAGCTTGACCCGTTCAGAAGCAGATACGCAGTATTTT
clone size: NA
D gene: NA
CDR3 length: 15
J gene: TRBJ2-3
V gene: TRBV5-1

CDR3 protein: CASSLVSGGNTEAFF
CDR3 DNA: TGTGCCAGCAGCTTAGTATCCGGGGGGAACACTGAAGCTTTCTTT
clone size: NA
D gene: NA
CDR3 length: 15
J gene: TRBJ1-1
V gene: TRBV7-6

CDR3 protein: CASSWDSQGTQYF
CDR3 DNA: TGTGCCAGCAGCTGGGACTCTCAAGGTACGCAGTATTTT
clone size: NA
D gene: NA
CDR3 length: 13
J gene: TRBJ2-3
V gene: TRBV5-6

CDR3 protein: CASSQASGTGEGNQPQHF
CDR3 DNA: TGCGCCAGCAGCCAAGCGTCGGGTACAGGGGAGGGCAATCAGCCCCAGCATTTT
clone size: once
D gene: TRBD1
CDR3 length: 18
J gene: TRBJ1-5
V gene: TRBV4-1

CDR3 protein: CASRPGQGSDSYNEQFF
CDR3 DNA: TGTGCCAGTAGACCGGGACAGGGAAGCGACTCCTACAATGAGCAGTTCTTC
clone size: NA
D gene: TRBD1
CDR3 length: 17
J gene: TRBJ2-1
V gene: TRBV19

CDR3 protein: CASSLTGPTGELFF
CDR3 DNA: TGTGCCAGCAGCCTGACAGGCCCCACCGGGGAGCTGTTTTTT
clone size: NA
D gene: NA
CDR3 length: 14
J gene: TRBJ2-2
V gene: TRBV5-4

CDR3 protein: CASSLAGGAGTYNEQFF
CDR3 DNA: TGCGCCAGCAGCTTGGCGGGTGGGGCGGGGACTTACAATGAGCAGTTCTTC
clone size: NA
D gene: NA
CDR3 length: 17
J gene: TRBJ2-1
V gene: TRBV5-1

CDR3 protein: CASSQGGGGNTIYF
CDR3 DNA: TGTGCCAGCAGCCAAGGGGGGGGCGGAAACACCATATATTTT
clone size: NA
D gene: NA
CDR3 length: 14
J gene: TRBJ1-3
V gene: TRBV4-2

CDR3 protein: CASSEVRGIKDNEQFF
CDR3 DNA: TGTGCCAGCAGTGAAGTACGGGGGATCAAGGACAATGAGCAGTTCTTC
clone size: NA
D gene: NA
CDR3 length: 16
J gene: TRBJ2-1
V gene: TRBV2

CDR3 protein: CASSPTSGGFSDTQYF
CDR3 DNA: TGTGCCAGCAGCCCTACTAGCGGGGGGTTTTCAGATACGCAGTATTTT
clone size: NA
D gene: TRBD2
CDR3 length: 16
J gene: TRBJ2-3
V gene: TRBV7-3

CDR3 protein: CASSLERGIDGYTF
CDR3 DNA: TGTGCCAGCAGCTTAGAGAGGGGGATAGATGGCTACACCTTC
clone size: NA
D gene: NA
CDR3 length: 14
J gene: TRBJ1-2
V gene: TRBV11-2

CDR3 protein: CASGLTTGVTTYEQYF
CDR3 DNA: TGTGCTAGTGGCCTCACAACAGGGGTTACGACCTACGAGCAGTACTTC
clone size: NA
D gene: TRBD1
CDR3 length: 16
J gene: TRBJ2-7
V gene: TRBV12-5

CDR3 protein: CASSYVTGRTEAFF
CDR3 DNA: TGTGCCAGCAGTTACGTGACAGGGCGGACTGAAGCTTTCTTT
clone size: NA
D gene: TRBD1
CDR3 length: 14
J gene: TRBJ1-1
V gene: TRBV6-5

CDR3 protein: CASSPEIRVGELFF
CDR3 DNA: TGCGCCAGCAGCCCCGAGATCAGGGTGGGGGAGCTGTTTTTT
clone size: NA
D gene: NA
CDR3 length: 14
J gene: TRBJ2-2
V gene: TRBV4-1

CDR3 protein: CASQGLYEQYF
CDR3 DNA: TGTGCCAGCCAGGGCCTCTACGAGCAGTACTTC
clone size: few
D gene: NA
CDR3 length: 11
J gene: TRBJ2-7
V gene: TRBV6-5

CDR3 protein: CASSLKGSGVSQETQYF
CDR3 DNA: TGTGCCAGCAGCTTAAAAGGTAGCGGGGTGTCCCAAGAGACCCAGTACTTC
clone size: NA
D gene: TRBD2
CDR3 length: 17
J gene: TRBJ2-5
V gene: TRBV7-3

CDR3 protein: CASSYNPGTGDLYGYTF
CDR3 DNA: TGTGCCAGCAGTTACAATCCTGGGACAGGGGATCTCTATGGCTACACCTTC
clone size: NA
D gene: TRBD1
CDR3 length: 17
J gene: TRBJ1-2
V gene: TRBV6-2/TRBV6-3

CDR3 protein: CASGGPGGGRDTQYF
CDR3 DNA: TGTGCCAGCGGGGGACCGGGAGGGGGTCGAGATACGCAGTATTTT
clone size: NA
D gene: TRBD2
CDR3 length: 15
J gene: TRBJ2-3
V gene: TRBV6-5

CDR3 protein: CASSSRGGSGEKLFF
CDR3 DNA: TGTGCCAGCAGCTCTAGGGGAGGTAGTGGAGAAAAACTGTTTTTT
clone size: NA
D gene: NA
CDR3 length: 15
J gene: TRBJ1-4
V gene: TRBV7-8

CDR3 protein: CASSFWGGSSYNEQFF
CDR3 DNA: TGTGCCAGCAGTTTCTGGGGGGGTAGCTCCTACAATGAGCAGTTCTTC
clone size: NA
D gene: TRBD2
CDR3 length: 16
J gene: TRBJ2-1
V gene: TRBV28

CDR3 protein: CAWTKRDRANYGYTF
CDR3 DNA: TGTGCCTGGACAAAACGGGACAGGGCTAACTATGGCTACACCTTC
clone size: NA
D gene: TRBD1
CDR3 length: 15
J gene: TRBJ1-2
V gene: TRBV30

CDR3 protein: CASSLEQGHNYGYTF
CDR3 DNA: TGCGCCAGCAGCTTGGAACAGGGGCATAACTATGGCTACACCTTC
clone size: NA
D gene: TRBD1
CDR3 length: 15
J gene: TRBJ1-2
V gene: TRBV5-1

CDR3 protein: CASVRGGIVDTQYF
CDR3 DNA: TGTGCCAGCGTACGGGGGGGAATCGTGGATACGCAGTATTTT
clone size: NA
D gene: TRBD2
CDR3 length: 14
J gene: TRBJ2-3
V gene: TRBV28

CDR3 protein: CASSSGQGYEQYF
CDR3 DNA: TGCGCCAGCAGCTCAGGACAGGGCTACGAGCAGTACTTC
clone size: NA
D gene: TRBD1
CDR3 length: 13
J gene: TRBJ2-7
V gene: TRBV5-1